This T cell receptor (beta chain) was documented in a study of response to subunit inactivated influenza vaccine. TCRdb used MiXCR to reprocess the RT-PCR reads, holding one entry per CDR3 protein. Of approximately 520,000 distinct CDR3 sequences in the sample, around 25% were seen once. Study-level points and caveats: Authors suggested that a seasonal influenza vaccination recruits few new T cells each time.

Germline lookup yields CDR1 MNHEY and CDR2 SVGEGT. V lost 2 bases and J lost 7, with 8 bases in between. This CDR3 region has 12 residues. This clonotype was observed many times. Its specificity is unknown. This chain links TRBV6-2 or TRBV6-3 with TRBJ2-5; D uncertain. This clonotype was sampled from a man between 45 and 60 years old who received an inactivated influenza vaccine. The sequences come from CD4+ T cells sorted from PBMCs, collected roughly 5 days after vaccination. The CDR3 DNA reads as TGTGCCAGCAGTTACCCCCAAAGGACCCAGTACTTC. This translates into CASSYPQRTQYF.